These 5 T cell receptor beta chains originate from one sample sequenced in a study of cytomegalovirus exposure and HLA in healthy donors. The PCR ran on 60 Vbeta and 13 Jbeta primers. The repertoire was sequenced with immunoSEQ multiplex PCR; TCRdb's copy has only in-frame clones and lacks some. In the table there are 100,000 to 120,000 clones, 60% to 80% of which are singletons. The sample comprised PBMCs. These receptors originate from a woman in her forties in good health and CMV-seropositive.

The chain joins TRBV7-8 to TRBJ2-7, with D possibly being TRBD2 (6 bases). Germline values: CDR1 SGHVS, CDR2 FQNEAQ. The CDR3 consists of 14 residues. Between the trimmed V and J ends, which lost 3 bases and 0 bases, there was a span of 9 bases. The DNA for the CDR3 is TGTGCCAGCAGCTTTAGCGGAGGCTCCTACGAGCAGTACTTC. Its protein product is CASSFSGGSYEQYF.

Only one count was recorded for this clone. The chain carries TRBV4-2 and TRBJ1-1; TRBD1 matches 7 bases. Germline CDR1 LGHNA, CDR2 YNFKEQ. The CDR3 sequence is 14 residues long. Trimming removed 3 bases from V and 1 base from J; junction bases left unmatched: 2. CDR3 DNA sequence: TGTGCCAGCAGCCAGTACAGGGGGAACACTGAAGCTTTCTTT. Translation: CASSQYRGNTEAFF.

The gene calls are TRBV4-1 and TRBJ2-1; 7 bases are shared with TRBD2. Germline loops: CDR1 MGHRA, CDR2 YSYEKL. J was trimmed by 8 bases and V by 3 bases; bases with no gene match: 10. The CDR3 runs 15 residues. This CDR3 is CASSQVLSRGDEQFF. In DNA, the CDR3 is TGCGCCAGCAGCCAGGTGCTTAGCCGGGGGGATGAGCAGTTCTTC.

The V gene is TRBV11-1, the J gene TRBJ2-7, with a tentative D call TRBD1 (5 bases). V shed 0 bases and J shed 1 base, with 10 bases lying between them. The CDR3 totals 15 residues. Germline loops: CDR1 SGHAT, CDR2 FQDESV (reference sequence). This CDR3 is CASSLAGEASYEQYF. In DNA form, the CDR3 reads TGTGCCAGCAGCTTAGCAGGGGAAGCTTCCTACGAGCAGTACTTC.

This chain links TRBV27 with TRBJ1-5; maybe TRBD1 (5 bases). Deletions cut 6 bases from V and 1 base from J, with 7 bases between. Germline V gene lookup returns CDR1 MNHEY and CDR2 SMNVEV (reference sequence). The CDR3 is made up of 13 amino acids. The DNA for the CDR3 is TGTGCCAGCAGGGAGGGGAGCAATCAGCCCCAGCATTTT. Translation gives CASREGSNQPQHF.